This T cell receptor beta chain originates from a study of blood T cell repertoires in COVID-19. About the research overall: Collection of acute and convalescent COVID-19 samples took place in the United States, Italy and Spain.

The CDR3 has 12 residues. V lost 7 bases, J lost 8 bases, and 7 bases stayed unmatched. Germline CDR1 reads SNHLY; CDR2 reads FYNNEI. Authors' processing steps: Estimated nucleated cell counts came from reference gene primer amplification. The data were produced by immunoSEQ multiplex PCR, yet TCRdb's version contains in-frame clones alone and is incomplete. D and trimming were read from the DNA, whereas the V and J calls and clone size are those reported in that table. Here the sample spans about 80,000 clones, more than 70% being singletons. The V call is TRBV2, the J call TRBJ1-2; 7 bases align to TRBD1. The specimen sequenced was peripheral blood. The TCR sequence derives from a man in his sixties or seventies with active or convalescent COVID-19. CDR3 in DNA: TGTGCCAGCATGAAGGGGGCGCGCGGCTACACCTTC. Its translation is CASMKGARGYTF.